The 12 T cell receptor beta chains reported below all come from one sample, sequenced in a study of cytomegalovirus exposure and HLA in healthy donors. Primers included in the PCR were 60 Vbeta and 13 Jbeta primers. Here immunoSEQ multiplex PCR was the method, and the copy in TCRdb shows in-frame clones only, minus some. The table shows 120,000 to 150,000 clones, with 60% to 80% occurring only once. Sequenced: PBMCs. These receptors originate from a male donor in good health and CMV-seronegative.

This chain uses TRBV11-2 with TRBJ1-3, with D possibly matching TRBD1 (5 bases). The CDR3 has 16 amino acids. The V end lost 1 base, the J end lost 1 base, and 11 bases lay between the germline ends. Germline V lookup: CDR1 SGHAT, CDR2 FQNNGV. This CDR3 reads CASSLVGGTSGNTIYF. CDR3 DNA: TGTGCCAGCAGCTTAGTGGGAGGGACGTCTGGAAACACCATATATTTT.

The DNA of the CDR3 is TGCGCCAGCAGCCAATTTGCAGGGAATGGGTATGGCTACACCTTC. Translated: CASSQFAGNGYGYTF. This sequence joins TRBV4-3 and TRBJ1-2, with D tentatively TRBD1 (5 bases). The V end was cut by 2 bases, the J end by 5 bases, with 15 bases between. The CDR3 contains 15 residues. The germline V gene has CDR1 LGHNA and CDR2 YSLEER.

The chain recombines TRBV7-2 with TRBJ1-5; possible D gene TRBD1, 5 bases. Germline V gives CDR1 SGHTA, CDR2 FQGNSA. The CDR3 totals 17 residues. V was trimmed by 2 bases and J by 0 bases, leaving 14 bases between them. The DNA for the CDR3 is TGTGCCAGCAGCTTAAAACCGACAGATTATAGCAATCAGCCCCAGCATTTT. Protein: CASSLKPTDYSNQPQHF.

This sequence joins TRBV19 and TRBJ1-5, with a weak D call TRBD1 (6 bases). Between the trimmed V and J ends, which lost 9 bases and 2 bases, there was a span of 20 bases. The CDR3 spans 16 residues. CDR1 LNHDA and CDR2 SQIVND come from the germline V gene (reference sequence). CDR3: CASSGRGASGNQPQHF. Written as DNA, the CDR3 is TGTGCCAGCAGCGGTCGGGGGGCTAGCGGCAATCAGCCCCAGCATTTT.

The CDR3 coding sequence is TGTGCCAGCGTCTTAGCGGGGGGCTACAATGAGCAGTTCTTC. Amino acid sequence: CASVLAGGYNEQFF. The chain recombines TRBV5-4 with TRBJ2-1; the match to TRBD2 covers 10 bases. The V gene end was trimmed by 7 bases and the J gene end by 3 bases; junction bases not matched to a gene: 4. CDR3 length equals 14 residues. The germline V gene encodes CDR1 SGHNT and CDR2 YYREEE (reference sequence).

The CDR3 DNA follows: TGTGCCAGTAGTAGACTAGGAACTTACGAGCAGTACTTC. Translating gives CASSRLGTYEQYF. This chain links TRBV19 with TRBJ2-7; D may be TRBD2 (6 bases). CDR3 size: 13 residues. The germline V gene encodes CDR1 LNHDA and CDR2 SQIVND (reference sequence). The V end was cut by 4 bases, the J end by 4 bases, with 11 bases between.

J is TRBJ2-6 and V is TRBV14; D remains unclear. CDR1 is SGHDN, CDR2 FVKESK, per germline. The CDR3 spans 19 residues. V lost 0 bases and J 1 base, leaving 16 bases between the germline ends. The CDR3 spells CASSQDSEREPSGANVLTF. The CDR3 region has the DNA TGTGCCAGCAGCCAAGATTCTGAGAGAGAGCCTTCTGGGGCCAACGTCCTGACTTTC.

The chain links TRBV12-5 to TRBJ1-3, with 9 bases lining up with TRBD1. The CDR3 is 18 residues long. Germline loops: CDR1 LGHNT, CDR2 FRNRAP. J gave up 1 base and V 1 base, and 8 bases lay outside the gene matches. CDR3 nucleotide sequence: TGTGCTAGTGGTTTGGGGTTTGGACAGGGGTATTCTGGAAACACCATATATTTT. As protein: CASGLGFGQGYSGNTIYF.

The genes are TRBV6-1 and TRBJ2-7, with TRBD2 matching over 7 bases. The V gene end was trimmed by 7 bases and the J gene end by 4 bases; junction bases not matched to a gene: 13. Germline loops: CDR1 MNHNS, CDR2 SASEGT. The CDR3 totals 15 residues. The CDR3 DNA is TGTGCCAGCATTCAGTTAGGGACTACCTATTACGAGCAGTACTTC. It specifies CASIQLGTTYYEQYF.

V gene TRBV6-5 combines with J gene TRBJ1-2; D is uncertain. The CDR3 spans 14 residues. Trimming stripped 8 bases from V and 2 bases from J, with 15 bases between. The germline V gene encodes CDR1 MNHEY and CDR2 SVGAGI. DNA for the CDR3: TGTGCCAGCGCTTCGGGAACGATCAACTATGGCTACACCTTC. Its protein is CASASGTINYGYTF.

The chain joins TRBV2 to TRBJ1-2, with D possibly TRBD1 on 6 matching bases. V was shortened by 5 bases and J by 4 bases, with 8 bases between the two germline ends. The V gene's germline CDR1 is SNHLY and CDR2 FYNNEI. The CDR3 contains 12 residues. This CDR3 is CASSSQGYGYTF. CDR3 nucleotides: TGTGCCAGCAGTTCACAGGGCTATGGCTACACCTTC.

The genes are TRBV11-2 and TRBJ2-7; no reliable D call. Trimming pared 2 bases from V and 0 bases from J, leaving 8 bases between. Looked up from germline, CDR1 is SGHAT and CDR2 is FQNNGV. CDR3 size: 14 residues. The CDR3 coding sequence is TGTGCCAGCAGCTTATCAGCGAGCTCCTACGAGCAGTACTTC. It yields the protein CASSLSASSYEQYF.